The clone carrying this T cell receptor beta chain turned up a few times. No antigen is known for it. The data derive from a study of beta chain features in type 1 diabetes. General observations from the study: All four CD4+ subsets from Type 1 diabetes patients carried moderately but significantly shorter TCRB CDR3s.

Germline-derived CDR1 and CDR2 are SEHNR and FQNEAQ (reference sequence). V gave up 5 bases and J gave up 4 bases, with 12 bases separating them. CDR3 length: 13 residues. The isolated RNA, all of it, was reverse transcribed, so expressed TCRB transcripts were what got sequenced. The protocol was immunoSEQ multiplex PCR, while the TCRdb copy is restricted to in-frame clones and leaves out a portion. This sample has roughly 730,000 clones, with over 10% found just once. The V and J genes are TRBV7-9 and TRBJ2-7; maybe TRBD2 (5 bases). Specimen: naive CD4+ T cells from blood. The receptor was derived from a young man with type 1 diabetes. CDR3 sequence (DNA): TGTGCCAGCAGCATCGGACTGGGGTACGAGCAGTACTTC. This sequence encodes CASSIGLGYEQYF.